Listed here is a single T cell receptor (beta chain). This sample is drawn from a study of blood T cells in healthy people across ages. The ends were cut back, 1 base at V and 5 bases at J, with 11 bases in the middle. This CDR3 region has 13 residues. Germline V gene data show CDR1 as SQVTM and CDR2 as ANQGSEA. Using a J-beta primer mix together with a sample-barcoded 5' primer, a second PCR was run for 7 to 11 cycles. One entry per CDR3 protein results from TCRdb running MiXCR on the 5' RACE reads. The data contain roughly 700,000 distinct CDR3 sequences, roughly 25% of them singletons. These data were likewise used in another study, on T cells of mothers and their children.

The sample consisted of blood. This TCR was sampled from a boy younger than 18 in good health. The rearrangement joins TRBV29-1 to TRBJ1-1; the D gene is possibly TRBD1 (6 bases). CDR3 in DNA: TGCAGCGTTGAAGCGGGGGGCTTGACTGAAGCTTTCTTT. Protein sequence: CSVEAGGLTEAFF.